The entry that follows covers one T cell receptor (beta chain) sequence. This clone has just one count. Its antigen remains unidentified. A far larger clone is a single base away, which makes a read error likely. The cohort consisted of 600 or so healthy bone marrow donors. All cohort members were sampled while nominally healthy, although unrecorded immune exposures were likely present. The donor was CMV seropositive and was included in the group of approximately 310 seropositive cohort members. A peripheral blood sample was collected from each donor, and TCR beta sequencing was performed on peripheral blood mononuclear cells. The Qiagen DNeasy Blood Extraction Kit was used to extract genomic DNA from the blood cell samples. Preparation of the library involved the immunoSEQ multiplex PCR assay. For the multiplex PCR, a mixture combining 60 forward primers for TCR Vbeta segments and 13 reverse primers for TCR Jbeta segments was used. The CDR3 region of rearranged TCR beta genes was amplified from genomic DNA with a multiplex PCR assay. The Illumina HiSeq System was used to sequence the amplified TCR beta libraries as 87-base-pair reads. On the study's bioinformatics: Across the 600 to 700 repertoires, a later analysis counted 60 million to 90 million unique TCR beta chains, 9.5 million to 12 million of which were shared by at least two donors. A nearest-neighbor algorithm error-corrected the raw reads and collapsed the reads into unique sequences, merging closely related sequences to remove PCR and sequencing errors. V, D and J gene segments were assigned by aligning CDR3 sequences to IMGT reference sequences. For a sequence to be retained, a match of at least six nucleotides was required to both a V gene segment and a J gene segment. A rearrangement was called productive if the CDR3 had no stop codons and remained in frame with V and J, and every other rearrangement was called non-productive. CDR3 was defined according to IMGT convention as the region running from the second conserved V-encoded cysteine to the conserved J-encoded phenylalanine. In an earlier analysis of 587 of the donors, sequences lacking an unambiguous match to a single V gene segment were excluded. In an earlier analysis of a few hundred of the donors, a V segment was called functional when productive rearrangements were above 56.7%, and segregating when the standard deviation between donors exceeded 5%. A statistical classification framework was built to diagnose cytomegalovirus status from the catalog of TCR beta chain sequences. In a later analysis, V and J genes were assigned by comparing TCR nucleotide sequences against IMGT/GENE-DB human TR gene sequences. The TCRdist pipeline was used in a later analysis to assign CDR3 sequences and most-parsimonious VDJ recombination scenarios. In a later analysis, each TCR beta chain was defined by its CDR3 amino acid sequence together with its V-gene family, and reads lacking a unique V-gene family were excluded. In a later analysis, 450 to 600 highly shared, low-generation-probability nucleotide sequences were removed to address suspected cross-contamination and a sequencing artifact. In a later analysis, a clonal expansion index was calculated for each public chain from normalized within-repertoire ranks of inferred template counts. Generation probabilities in a later analysis came from a VDJ recombination model fitted to out-of-frame rearrangements, and those results were checked against IGoR. Hypergeometric tests were used in a later analysis to score TCR-TCR, TCR-HLA and TCR-CMV co-occurrence, with a repertoire-size bias correction applied to the TCR pairs. A later analysis estimated false discovery rates by permuting HLA or CMV assignments 20 times. In a later analysis, co-occurring TCRs were grouped with DBSCAN, and TCRdist sequence similarity was added when clustering was performed within HLA-allele-positive subsets. Co-occurrence clustering excluded repertoires with fewer than 30,000 or more than 120,000 public chains, plus five with anomalous nucleotide sharing. In its TCRdb copy, this immuneACCESS table keeps in-frame sequences only and misses some clones. Where compared with another copy, unresolved V genes explain less than half of these, and the others have no known cause. V and J calls and clone size come straight from that table; D and trimming were deduced from the DNA. Within this sample are roughly 68,000 clones, with around 79% of them counted one time only. The ten largest clones represent about 7.4% of the sample.

This sample was taken from a study of cytomegalovirus exposure and HLA in healthy donors (dated by TCRdb to 2016 to 2017). Regarding the research as a whole: In an earlier analysis of 550 to 750 of the donors, less than 350 Gb of sequence data and 117 million unique TCR beta sequences from roughly 200 million T cells were reported. An early release that covered roughly 600 HLA-typed donors contained about 290 gigabases of sequencing data and 85 million to 100 million unique TCR sequences. Of the approximately 400 genotyped donors, 65% to 90% were placed in the genetic ancestry cluster associated with self-reported Caucasian donors. The study was designed to test whether signatures of past pathogen exposure could be identified by cataloging public T cell receptors. The study used immunosequencing to profile the T cell repertoires of approximately 690 subjects and linked those repertoires to cytomegalovirus serostatus. Along with the approximately 650-subject first cohort, a separate validation cohort of about 110 different subjects was used. The study combined high-throughput TCR immunosequencing, statistical association of individual TCRs with disease status, and machine learning to predict cytomegalovirus infection status. A later analysis re-examined previously published TCR beta repertoires from more than 550 donors and added high-resolution HLA genotyping to investigate patterns of TCR occurrence. Rather than using new phenotypic data, the later analysis identified candidate immune exposures from TCR beta sequences and from how often those sequences occurred across donors. An earlier analysis of some 500 of the donors applied high-throughput TCR beta sequencing to assess whether each TCR beta V gene segment acted as functional or pseudogenic. Alongside the repertoire data, information on donor age, sex, ethnicity and CMV serostatus was compiled. Genome-wide SNP genotypes for about 65% of the 666 donors were used in a later genetic analysis, which treated that subset as a discovery cohort. Every discovery cohort repertoire had been produced on one sequencing platform. HLA typing included class I and class II loci at four-digit resolution. Typing coverage varied by locus: roughly 629-640 donors for A, B, C, DRB1 and DQB1; about 520 for DQA1; more than 600 for DPA1; 400 to 480 for DPB1. About five DR-DQ haplotypes were treated as single units for association and clustering because of strong linkage in the cohort. Among some 400 genotyped donors of the cohort, an average of roughly 230,000 unique TCR beta nucleotide sequences was sequenced per donor, of which about 18% were non-productive. Study-wide findings and limitations: Roughly uniform sequencing depth across donors was assumed in presence/absence analyses, although this assumption may not hold. Because some donors lacked HLA typing at each locus, the association tests relied only on the typed subset. In a later analysis, TCR association rates were found to vary across HLA loci, with the most associated TCRs seen for DRB1 alleles and the fewest for HLA-C alleles. Across donors, most TCR sequences were observed very rarely, whereas some public TCRs were present in many individuals. Linkage disequilibrium might explain the correlated functional status among segregating V segments, but an unknown experimental factor could not be excluded. Because the 87-base-pair reads could not distinguish some IMGT-functional V segments, including TRBV6-2 and TRBV6-3, those segments were excluded. The sequencing pipeline was judged likely to have produced a cluster of highly shared sequence variants as a technical artifact. A further reported finding was that TCR beta sequences accurately predicted the HLA-A and HLA-B alleles for most subjects in the first cohort. In a later analysis, several top co-occurrence clusters were reported to appear linked to parvovirus B19, influenza, CMV and Epstein-Barr virus. A later genetic analysis reported fewer N-insertions in productive TCRs among donors in an Asian-associated ancestry cluster than the roughly 620-donor mean. The classifier was reported to diagnose cytomegalovirus status with high specificity and sensitivity in both the original cohort and the validation cohort. Strong co-occurrence of HLA alleles, especially DR and DQ, made assigning TCR associations to individual alleles difficult. A later analysis found that HLA-associated TCR beta chains were more clonally expanded and had lower generation probabilities than equally common non-associated chains. In an earlier analysis of about 540 of the donors, most TCR beta V segments were observed in productive rearrangements about 87% or about 30% of the time, broadly matching IMGT annotations. Immune exposure information for the cohort was limited to CMV serostatus. A later analysis found that most CMV-associated TCR beta chains appeared HLA-restricted, with HLA associations seemingly driven largely by CMV exposure. A later analysis associated about 17,000 TCR beta sequences with specific HLA alleles at a false discovery rate of 0.05. This cohort had only TCR beta chains sequenced, and the lack of alpha or paired-chain data limited which features could be detected. Seventeen rarely observed V segments, including chromosome 9 orphons, were excluded from the earlier analysis of about 500 of the donors because counts were too low. The study gave a list of 150 to 200 TCR beta chains associated with cytomegalovirus. The authors suggested that the approach could potentially be generalized to other disease states and immunological phenotypes. A later genetic analysis associated a missense DCLRE1C variant with V-gene and J-gene trimming of TCR beta chains, and an independent cohort replicated the association. In vitro tests confirmed that a few of the cytomegalovirus-associated TCR beta chains recognize cytomegalovirus antigens.

The germline V and J ends show losses of 5 bases and 2 bases respectively, and no gene match explains 2 bases of the junction. Its CDR3 holds 13 amino acids, cysteine through phenylalanine. Kept here is only the CDR3 DNA, which spans 39 bases and is read in frame from base 1. Taken from the germline V gene (reference sequence), the CDR1 and CDR2 loops are PRHDT and FYEKMQ. The rearrangement combines TRBV13 with TRBJ2-7; 8 central bases correspond to TRBD1. The receptor comes from a woman aged 25 to 39 in good health and CMV-seropositive. Sequencing was done on a sample of PBMCs. Here the CDR3 is given as CASSPGQAYEQYF. The nucleotides are TGTGCCAGCAGCCCGGGACAGGCCTACGAGCAGTACTTC.